The entry below gives a single T cell receptor (beta chain) sequence along with its context. This entry is derived from a study of blood T cell repertoires in COVID-19. Whole-study context: From T cells, B-cell-depleted T cells, or PBMCs came the material, which was cDNA or gDNA.

The CDR3 is made up of 15 amino acids. Trimming shortened V by 0 bases and J by 4 bases, and 11 bases separated the two germline ends. The germline CDR1 and CDR2 sequences are SGDLS and YYNGEE. The repertoire was sequenced with immunoSEQ multiplex PCR; TCRdb's copy has only in-frame clones and lacks some. The data show around 380,000 clones, over 75% seen once. This TCR derives from a man under 40 who had recovered from COVID-19. Sequences were obtained from PBMCs or T cells enriched from blood (not recorded which). The chain combines TRBV9 with TRBJ2-1, with D possibly being TRBD1 (6 bases). The CDR3 loop is CASSVGQGNYNEQFF. CDR3 sequence (DNA): TGTGCCAGCAGCGTAGGCCAGGGGAATTACAATGAGCAGTTCTTC. The variable domain in full, completed from reference TRBV9 and TRBJ2-1, reads DSGVTQTPKHLITATGQRVTLRCSPRSGDLSVYWYQQSLDQGLQFLIQYYNGEERAKGNILERFSAQQFPDLHSELNLSSLELGDSALYFCASSVGQGNYNEQFFGPGTRLTVL.